Listed here are 11 T cell receptor beta chains from one sample, sequenced in a study of cytomegalovirus exposure and HLA in healthy donors. PCR amplification relied on 60 Vbeta primers (plus 13 Jbeta primers). Produced via immunoSEQ multiplex PCR; TCRdb's table is partial and in-frame only. The repertoire holds 150,000 to 200,000 clones, with roughly 79% as singletons. The sequencing sample was made of PBMCs. The receptors come from a woman between 18 and 29 years old in good health and CMV-seropositive.

In its sample, this clone was seen once. The chain carries TRBV19 and TRBJ1-3, with D tentatively TRBD1 (6 bases). The CDR3 is 14 amino acids. V was clipped by 7 bases and J by 3 bases, with 13 bases between them. Germline CDR1 is LNHDA and CDR2 is SQIVND (reference sequence). As DNA, the CDR3 is TGTGCCAGTACCTTCACAGGGTTTGGAAACACCATATATTTT. It codes for CASTFTGFGNTIYF. Full variable domain (missing parts from reference TRBV19 and TRBJ1-3): DGGITQSPKYLFRKEGQNVTLSCEQNLNHDAMYWYRQDPGQGLRLIYYSQIVNDFQKGDIAEGYSVSREKKESFPLTVTSAQKNPTAFYLCASTFTGFGNTIYFGEGSWLTVV.

This chain uses TRBV4-3 with TRBJ1-4; no definite D call. V was trimmed by 4 bases and J by 0 bases, leaving 9 bases between them. The CDR3 covers 15 residues. Germline V gene sequence: CDR1 LGHNA, CDR2 YSLEER. The chain's CDR3 is CASSPVTTTNEKLFF. CDR3 sequence (DNA): TGCGCCAGCAGCCCCGTGACAACAACTAATGAAAAACTGTTTTTT.

The J gene is TRBJ2-3, the V gene TRBV4-3; 7 nucleotides agree with TRBD2. Germline CDR1 and CDR2: LGHNA and YSLEER. CDR3 length equals 14 residues. J was trimmed by 4 bases and V by 6 bases; bases with no gene match: 7. The CDR3 loop reads CASREGLAADTQYF. In nucleotides, the CDR3 is TGCGCCAGCAGGGAAGGGCTAGCGGCAGATACGCAGTATTTT.

This clone showed up just once. This chain joins TRBV4-1 and TRBJ2-5; 11 nucleotides line up with TRBD2. Germline V lookup: CDR1 MGHRA, CDR2 YSYEKL. The CDR3 is 17 residues long. V gave up 2 bases and J gave up 1 base; unmatched junction bases: 6. The CDR3 reads CASSQLGLAGSQETQYF. The CDR3 coding sequence is TGCGCCAGCAGCCAACTCGGACTAGCGGGCTCCCAAGAGACCCAGTACTTC.

The chain has TRBV29-1 and TRBJ2-5, with D possibly being TRBD2 (6 bases). V was trimmed by 6 bases and J by 7 bases, leaving 18 bases between them. The CDR3 covers 13 residues. Per germline, CDR1 SQVTM and CDR2 ANQGSEA. The CDR3 spells CSVDYDTSGTQYF. CDR3 in DNA: TGCAGCGTGGACTACGACACATCTGGGACCCAGTACTTC.

The chain couples TRBV27 to TRBJ2-7, with D perhaps matching TRBD1 (6 bases). The CDR3 loop spans 16 amino acids. The germline gives CDR1 MNHEY, CDR2 SMNVEV (reference sequence). V was clipped by 3 bases and J by 5 bases, with 20 bases between them. The CDR3 region is CASSLSGGLGPDEQYF. CDR3 in DNA: TGTGCCAGCAGTTTGAGTGGGGGCCTAGGACCCGACGAGCAGTACTTC.

J is TRBJ1-5 and V is TRBV28; D remains ambiguous. Trimming took 7 bases from V and 2 from J, leaving 12 bases between them. Germline CDR1 reads MDHEN; CDR2 reads SYDVKM. There are 14 residues in the CDR3. CDR3 nucleotide sequence: TGTGCCAGCACCAAACACGGAGGCAATCAGCCCCAGCATTTT. Protein: CASTKHGGNQPQHF. The whole variable domain, filled in from reference TRBV28 and TRBJ1-5, reads DVKVTQSSRYLVKRTGEKVFLECVQDMDHENMFWYRQDPGLGLRLIYFSYDVKMKEKGDIPEGYSVSREKKERFSLILESASTNQTSMYLCASTKHGGNQPQHFGDGTRLSIL.

The sample holds one count of this clone. The chain has TRBV7-8 and TRBJ1-2; D is unresolved. Germline-derived CDR1 and CDR2 are SGHVS and FQNEAQ. The CDR3 runs to 15 residues. V was pared by 1 base and J by 1 base, with 10 bases between. The CDR3 sequence: CASSLDRESNYGYTF. Here the CDR3 DNA reads TGTGCCAGCAGCTTAGATAGGGAGAGTAACTATGGCTACACCTTC. The full variable domain, completed using reference TRBV7-8 and TRBJ1-2, is GAGVSQSPRYKVAKRGQDVALRCDPISGHVSLFWYQQALGQGPEFLTYFQNEAQLDKSGLPSDRFFAERPEGSVSTLKIQRTQQEDSAVYLCASSLDRESNYGYTFGSGTRLTVV.

This chain joins TRBV7-2 and TRBJ1-2; D remains ambiguous. The V end lost 1 base, the J end lost 5 bases, and 11 bases lay between the germline ends. CDR1 SGHTA and CDR2 FQGNSA come from the germline V gene. This CDR3 region has 14 residues. The CDR3 region has the DNA TGTGCCAGCAGCTTAGAGGCAGGAAGTTATGGCTACACCTTC. It translates to CASSLEAGSYGYTF.

The V gene is TRBV19, the J gene TRBJ1-1; 8 nucleotides line up with TRBD1. Germline V gene sequence: CDR1 LNHDA, CDR2 SQIVND (reference sequence). Losses at the gene ends were 3 bases for V and 5 bases for J; bases not matched to a gene: 14. This CDR3 comprises 17 residues. The chain's CDR3 is CASSIRGTGGIGTEAFF. CDR3 bases: TGTGCCAGTAGTATTCGCGGGACAGGTGGGATTGGGACTGAAGCTTTCTTT.

The count of this clone is one. The chain recombines TRBV7-2 with TRBJ1-6, with TRBD1 identical over 9 bases. CDR1 SGHTA and CDR2 FQGNSA come from the germline V gene. J lost 6 bases, V lost 1 base, and 4 bases had no gene match. CDR3 length: 16 amino acids. The chain's CDR3 is CASSLVPGQGNSPLHF. The CDR3 nucleotides read TGTGCCAGCAGCTTAGTGCCGGGACAGGGTAATTCACCCCTCCACTTT.